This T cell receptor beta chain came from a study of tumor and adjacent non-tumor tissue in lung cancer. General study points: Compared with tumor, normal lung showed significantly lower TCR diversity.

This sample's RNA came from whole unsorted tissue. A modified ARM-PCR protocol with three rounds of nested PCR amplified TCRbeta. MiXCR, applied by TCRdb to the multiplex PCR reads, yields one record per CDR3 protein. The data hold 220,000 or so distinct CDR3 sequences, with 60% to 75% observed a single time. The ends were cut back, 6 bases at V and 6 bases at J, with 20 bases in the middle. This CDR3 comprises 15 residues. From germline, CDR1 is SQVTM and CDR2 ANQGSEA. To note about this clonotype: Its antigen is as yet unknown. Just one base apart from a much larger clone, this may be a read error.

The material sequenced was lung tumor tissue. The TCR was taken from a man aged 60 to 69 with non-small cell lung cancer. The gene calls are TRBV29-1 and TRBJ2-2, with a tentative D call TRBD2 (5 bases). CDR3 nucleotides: TGCAGCGTGTCGGGAATCGGGCTTCACTCCGGGGAGCTGTTTTTT. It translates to CSVSGIGLHSGELFF.